This T cell receptor (beta chain) is drawn from a study of blood T cell repertoires in COVID-19. Whole-study context: The samples span acute and convalescent COVID-19 from the United States, Italy and Spain. PBMCs, B-cell-depleted T cells, or T cells provided the cDNA or gDNA that made up the material.

In the authors' methods: Amplification with reference gene primers provided the estimates of nucleated cell counts. Profiling relied on immunoSEQ multiplex PCR, and the TCRdb table lists in-frame clones only, not all of them. From that table come the V and J calls and clone size; the DNA was used to work out D and trimming. The repertoire holds approximately 130,000 clones, around 85% seen once, with around 4.1% in the top ten. The V end lost 3 bases, the J end lost 4 bases, and 15 bases lay between the germline ends. Germline V gives CDR1 SGHRS, CDR2 YFSETQ. The CDR3 is made up of 15 amino acids. The material sequenced was peripheral blood. This chain links TRBV5-1 with TRBJ2-3, with D hard to call. This sequence was found in a human donor in a cohort sampled during active COVID-19. This CDR3 is CASSSAVLAADTQYF. The CDR3 DNA reads TGCGCCAGCAGCTCGGCCGTTTTAGCTGCAGATACGCAGTATTTT.